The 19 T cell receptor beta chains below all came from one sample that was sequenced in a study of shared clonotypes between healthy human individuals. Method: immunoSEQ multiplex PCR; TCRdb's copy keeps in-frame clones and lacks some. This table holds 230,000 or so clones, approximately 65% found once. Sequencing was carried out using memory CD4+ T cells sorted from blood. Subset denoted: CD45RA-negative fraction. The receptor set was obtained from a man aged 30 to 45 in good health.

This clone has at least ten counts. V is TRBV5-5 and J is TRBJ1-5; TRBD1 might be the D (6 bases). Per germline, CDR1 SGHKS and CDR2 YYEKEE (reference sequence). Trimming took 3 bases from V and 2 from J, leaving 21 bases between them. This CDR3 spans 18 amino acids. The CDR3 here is CASSSRGGHDYGNQPQHF. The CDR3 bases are TGTGCCAGCAGCTCAAGGGGGGGACATGACTATGGCAATCAGCCCCAGCATTTT.

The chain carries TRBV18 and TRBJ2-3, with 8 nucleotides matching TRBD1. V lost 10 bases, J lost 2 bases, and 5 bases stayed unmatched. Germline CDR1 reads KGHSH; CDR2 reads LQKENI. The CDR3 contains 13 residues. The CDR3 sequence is CATQGAHTDTQYF. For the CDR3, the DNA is TGTGCCACCCAGGGGGCTCACACAGATACGCAGTATTTT.

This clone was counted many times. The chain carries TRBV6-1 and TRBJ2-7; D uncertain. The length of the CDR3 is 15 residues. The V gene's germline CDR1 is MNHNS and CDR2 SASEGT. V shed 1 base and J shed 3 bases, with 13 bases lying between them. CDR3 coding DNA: TGTGCCAGCAGTGAAGATTTGCGGACGAACTACGAGCAGTACTTC. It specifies CASSEDLRTNYEQYF.

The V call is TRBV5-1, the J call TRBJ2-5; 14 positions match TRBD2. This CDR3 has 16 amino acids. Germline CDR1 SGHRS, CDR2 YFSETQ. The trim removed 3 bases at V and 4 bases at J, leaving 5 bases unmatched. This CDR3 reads CASSWGLAGAPETQYF. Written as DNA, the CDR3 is TGCGCCAGCAGCTGGGGACTAGCGGGAGCGCCAGAGACCCAGTACTTC.

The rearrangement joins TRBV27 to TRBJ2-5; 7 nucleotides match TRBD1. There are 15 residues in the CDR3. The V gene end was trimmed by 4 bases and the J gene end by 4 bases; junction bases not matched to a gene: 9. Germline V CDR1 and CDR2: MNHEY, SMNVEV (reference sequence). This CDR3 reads CASSSANTGVETQYF. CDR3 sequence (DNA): TGTGCCAGCAGTTCCGCGAATACAGGGGTAGAGACCCAGTACTTC.

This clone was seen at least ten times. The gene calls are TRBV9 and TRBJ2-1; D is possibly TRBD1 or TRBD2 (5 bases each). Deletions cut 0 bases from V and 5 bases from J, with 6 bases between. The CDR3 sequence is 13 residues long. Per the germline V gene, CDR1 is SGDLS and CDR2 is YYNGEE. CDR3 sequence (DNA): TGTGCCAGCAGCGTAGGGGGGAACAATGAGCAGTTCTTC. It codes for CASSVGGNNEQFF.

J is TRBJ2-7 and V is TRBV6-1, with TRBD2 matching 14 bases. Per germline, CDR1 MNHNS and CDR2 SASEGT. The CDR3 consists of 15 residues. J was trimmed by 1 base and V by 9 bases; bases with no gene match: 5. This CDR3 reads CASGTSGRGSYEQYF. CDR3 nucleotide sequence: TGTGCCAGTGGGACTAGCGGGAGAGGGTCCTACGAGCAGTACTTC.

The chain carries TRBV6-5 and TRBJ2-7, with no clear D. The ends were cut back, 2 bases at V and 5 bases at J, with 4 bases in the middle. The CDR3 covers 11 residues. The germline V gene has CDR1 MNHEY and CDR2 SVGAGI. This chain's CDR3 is CASSYGHEQYF. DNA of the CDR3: TGTGCCAGCAGTTACGGGCACGAGCAGTACTTC.

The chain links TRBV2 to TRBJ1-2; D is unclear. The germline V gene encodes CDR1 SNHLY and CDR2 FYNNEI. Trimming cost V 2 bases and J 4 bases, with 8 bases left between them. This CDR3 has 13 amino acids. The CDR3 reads CASSERSSYGYTF. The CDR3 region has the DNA TGTGCCAGCAGTGAAAGGTCCAGCTATGGCTACACCTTC.

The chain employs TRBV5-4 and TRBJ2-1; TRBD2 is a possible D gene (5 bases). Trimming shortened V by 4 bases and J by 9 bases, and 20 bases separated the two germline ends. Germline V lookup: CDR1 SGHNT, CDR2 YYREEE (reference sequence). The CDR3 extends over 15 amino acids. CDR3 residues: CASSPGSGSFVEQFF. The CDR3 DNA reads TGTGCCAGCAGCCCTGGGAGCGGCTCCTTTGTTGAGCAGTTCTTC.

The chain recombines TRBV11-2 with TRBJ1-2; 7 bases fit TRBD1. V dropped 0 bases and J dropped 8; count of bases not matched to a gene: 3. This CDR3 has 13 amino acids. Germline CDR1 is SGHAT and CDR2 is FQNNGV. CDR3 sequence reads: CASSLDRGMGYTF. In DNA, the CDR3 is TGTGCCAGCAGCTTAGACAGGGGGATGGGCTACACCTTC.

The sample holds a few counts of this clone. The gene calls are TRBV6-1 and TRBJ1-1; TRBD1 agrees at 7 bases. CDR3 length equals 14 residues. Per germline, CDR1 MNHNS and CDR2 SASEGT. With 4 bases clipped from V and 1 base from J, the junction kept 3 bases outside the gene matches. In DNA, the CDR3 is TGTGCCAGCAGTGCTAGACAGGGGAACACTGAAGCTTTCTTT. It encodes CASSARQGNTEAFF.

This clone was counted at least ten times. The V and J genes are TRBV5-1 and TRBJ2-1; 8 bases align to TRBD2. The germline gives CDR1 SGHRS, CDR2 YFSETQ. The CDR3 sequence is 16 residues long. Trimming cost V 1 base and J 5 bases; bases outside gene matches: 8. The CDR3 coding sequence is TGCGCCAGCAGCTTGAGTACTGGACTAGCCCACAATGAGCAGTTCTTC. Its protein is CASSLSTGLAHNEQFF.

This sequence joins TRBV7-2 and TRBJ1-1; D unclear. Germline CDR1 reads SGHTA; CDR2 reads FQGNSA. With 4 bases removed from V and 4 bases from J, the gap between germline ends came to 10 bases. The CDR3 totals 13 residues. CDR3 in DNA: TGTGCCAGCAGCTGGAGTGAGAGCACTGAAGCTTTCTTT. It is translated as CASSWSESTEAFF. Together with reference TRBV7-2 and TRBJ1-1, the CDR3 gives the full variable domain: GAGVSQSPSNKVTEKGKDVELRCDPISGHTALYWYRQSLGQGLEFLIYFQGNSAPDKSGLPSDRFSAERTGGSVSTLTIQRTQQEDSAVYLCASSWSESTEAFFGQGTRLTVV.

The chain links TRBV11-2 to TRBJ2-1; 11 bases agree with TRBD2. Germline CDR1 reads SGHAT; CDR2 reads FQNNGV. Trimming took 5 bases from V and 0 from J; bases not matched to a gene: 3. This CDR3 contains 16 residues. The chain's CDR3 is CASSHGLAGSYNEQFF. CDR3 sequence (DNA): TGTGCCAGCAGCCATGGACTAGCGGGCTCCTACAATGAGCAGTTCTTC.

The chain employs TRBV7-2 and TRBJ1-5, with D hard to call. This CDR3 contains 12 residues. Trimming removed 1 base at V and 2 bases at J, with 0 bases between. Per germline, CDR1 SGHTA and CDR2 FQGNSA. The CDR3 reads CASSLGNQPQHF. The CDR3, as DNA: TGTGCCAGCAGCTTAGGCAATCAGCCCCAGCATTTT. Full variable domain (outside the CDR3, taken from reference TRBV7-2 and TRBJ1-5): GAGVSQSPSNKVTEKGKDVELRCDPISGHTALYWYRQSLGQGLEFLIYFQGNSAPDKSGLPSDRFSAERTGGSVSTLTIQRTQQEDSAVYLCASSLGNQPQHFGDGTRLSIL.

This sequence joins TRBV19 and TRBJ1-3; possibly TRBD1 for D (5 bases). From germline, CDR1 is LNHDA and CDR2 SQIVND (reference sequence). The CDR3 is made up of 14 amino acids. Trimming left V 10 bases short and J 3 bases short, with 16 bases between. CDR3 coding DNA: TGTGCCACCCGCCCAGGGTTAGATGGAAACACCATATATTTT. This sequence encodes CATRPGLDGNTIYF. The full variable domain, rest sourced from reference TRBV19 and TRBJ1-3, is DGGITQSPKYLFRKEGQNVTLSCEQNLNHDAMYWYRQDPGQGLRLIYYSQIVNDFQKGDIAEGYSVSREKKESFPLTVTSAQKNPTAFYLCATRPGLDGNTIYFGEGSWLTVV.

The CDR3 region has the DNA TGTGCCAGCAGCCAAGAGAGTCGACTAGCGGGAGGAGAGACCCAGTACTTC. Translated: CASSQESRLAGGETQYF. V is TRBV11-1 and J is TRBJ2-5; 13 nucleotides line up with TRBD2. The germline V gene has CDR1 SGHAT and CDR2 FQDESV (reference sequence). There are 17 residues in the CDR3. J was trimmed by 4 bases and V by 5 bases; bases with no gene match: 10.

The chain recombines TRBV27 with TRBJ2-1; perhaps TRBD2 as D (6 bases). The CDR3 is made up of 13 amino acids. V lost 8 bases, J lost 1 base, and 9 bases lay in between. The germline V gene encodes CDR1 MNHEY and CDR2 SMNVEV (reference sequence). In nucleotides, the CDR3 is TGTGCCAGCCGGAGGGATTCCTACAATGAGCAGTTCTTC. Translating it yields CASRRDSYNEQFF.